This T cell receptor beta chain was sequenced for a study of blood T cell repertoires in COVID-19. Whole-study context: Material from acute and convalescent COVID-19 was sourced from the United States, Italy and Spain.

Participants were aged 18 to 89 years from around 25 US areas. Cohort allocation depended upon clinical history that participants reported. Two consecutive negative NP/OP PCR tests, clearance, or resolved symptoms defined Cohort 3 recovery. The V gene's germline CDR1 is LGHDT and CDR2 YNNKEL (reference sequence). The CDR3 sequence is 15 residues long. Deletions cut 4 bases from V and 1 base from J, with 14 bases between. This clone has more than one count but fewer than ten. Repertoires were generated with immunoSEQ multiplex PCR, while TCRdb's copy carries only in-frame clones and drops some. This sample has 300,000 to 450,000 clones; around 87% occur once, and the top ten carry 1.3%.

The rearrangement joins TRBV3-1 (or the pseudogene TRBV3-2) to TRBJ2-7; a possible D gene is TRBD1 (5 bases). Source material: PBMCs or T cells enriched from blood (not recorded which). This clonotype was obtained from a man aged 25-45 years who had recovered from COVID-19. CDR3 sequence reads: CASSRTPKESYEQYF. The CDR3 nucleotides read TGTGCCAGCAGCCGGACACCCAAGGAGTCCTACGAGCAGTACTTC.